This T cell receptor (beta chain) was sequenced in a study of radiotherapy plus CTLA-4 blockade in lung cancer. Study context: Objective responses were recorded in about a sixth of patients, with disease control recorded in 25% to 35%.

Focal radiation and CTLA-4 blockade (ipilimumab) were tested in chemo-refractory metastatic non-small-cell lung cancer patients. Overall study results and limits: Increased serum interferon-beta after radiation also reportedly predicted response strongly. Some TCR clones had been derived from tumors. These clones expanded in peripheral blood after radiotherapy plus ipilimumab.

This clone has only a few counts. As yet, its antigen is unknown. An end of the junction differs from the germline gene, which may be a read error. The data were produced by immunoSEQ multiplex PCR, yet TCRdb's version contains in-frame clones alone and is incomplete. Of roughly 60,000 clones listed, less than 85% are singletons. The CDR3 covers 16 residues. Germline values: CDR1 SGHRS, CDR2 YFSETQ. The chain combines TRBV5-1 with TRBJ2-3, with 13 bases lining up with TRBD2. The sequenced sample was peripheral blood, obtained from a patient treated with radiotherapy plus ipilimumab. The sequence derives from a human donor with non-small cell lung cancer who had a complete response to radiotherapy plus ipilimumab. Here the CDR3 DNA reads TGCGCCAGCAGCCTAAGGACTAGCGGGAGCATAGATACGCAGTATTTT. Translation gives CASSLRTSGSIDTQYF.